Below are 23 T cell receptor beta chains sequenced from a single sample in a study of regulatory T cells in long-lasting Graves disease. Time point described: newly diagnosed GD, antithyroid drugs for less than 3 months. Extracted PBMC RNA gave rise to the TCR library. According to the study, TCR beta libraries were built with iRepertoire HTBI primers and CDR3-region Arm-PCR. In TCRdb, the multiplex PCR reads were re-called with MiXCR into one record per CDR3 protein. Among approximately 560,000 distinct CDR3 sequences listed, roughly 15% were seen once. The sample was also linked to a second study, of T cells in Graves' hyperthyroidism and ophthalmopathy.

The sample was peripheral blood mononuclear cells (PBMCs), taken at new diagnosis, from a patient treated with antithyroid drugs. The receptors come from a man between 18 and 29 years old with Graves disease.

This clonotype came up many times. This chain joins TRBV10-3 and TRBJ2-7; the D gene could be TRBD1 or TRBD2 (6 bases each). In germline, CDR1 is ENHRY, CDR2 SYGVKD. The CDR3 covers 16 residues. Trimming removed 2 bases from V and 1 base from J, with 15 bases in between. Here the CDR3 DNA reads TGTGCCATCAGTGAGGGGGGGCAGATGGGATCCTACGAGCAGTACTTC. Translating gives CAISEGGQMGSYEQYF.

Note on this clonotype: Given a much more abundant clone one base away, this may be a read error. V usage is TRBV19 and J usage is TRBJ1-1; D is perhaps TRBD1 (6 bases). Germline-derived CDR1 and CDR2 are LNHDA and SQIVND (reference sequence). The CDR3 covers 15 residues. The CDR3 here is CAGSGGAGANTEAFF. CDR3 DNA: TGTGCCGGTAGTGGCGGGGCAGGGGCGAACACTGAAGCTTTCTTT.

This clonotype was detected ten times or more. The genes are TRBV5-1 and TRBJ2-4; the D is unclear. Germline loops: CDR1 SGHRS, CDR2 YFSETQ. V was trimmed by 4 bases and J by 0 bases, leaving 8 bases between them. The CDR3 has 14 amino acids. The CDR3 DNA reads TGCGCCAGCAGCCTGGATCCAGCCAAAAACATTCAGTACTTC. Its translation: CASSLDPAKNIQYF.

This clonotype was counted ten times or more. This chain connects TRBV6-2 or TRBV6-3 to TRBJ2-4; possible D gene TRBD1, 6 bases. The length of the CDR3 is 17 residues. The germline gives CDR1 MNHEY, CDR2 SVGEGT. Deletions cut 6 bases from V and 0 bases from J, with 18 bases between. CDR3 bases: TGTGCCAGCAGCCCCCGGACAGACTATCTAGCCAAAAACATTCAGTACTTC. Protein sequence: CASSPRTDYLAKNIQYF.

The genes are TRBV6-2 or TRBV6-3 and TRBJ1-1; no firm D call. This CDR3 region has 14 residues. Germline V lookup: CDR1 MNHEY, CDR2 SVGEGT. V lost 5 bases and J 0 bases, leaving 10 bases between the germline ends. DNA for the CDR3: TGTGCCAGCAGTGCCAGGAACATGAACACTGAAGCTTTCTTT. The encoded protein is CASSARNMNTEAFF.

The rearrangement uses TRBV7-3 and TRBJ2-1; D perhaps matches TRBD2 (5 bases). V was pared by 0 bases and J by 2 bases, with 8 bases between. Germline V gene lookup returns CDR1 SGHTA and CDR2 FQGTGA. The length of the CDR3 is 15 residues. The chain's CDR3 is CASSLTGGPYNEQFF. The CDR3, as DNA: TGTGCCAGCAGCTTAACTGGAGGACCCTACAATGAGCAGTTCTTC.

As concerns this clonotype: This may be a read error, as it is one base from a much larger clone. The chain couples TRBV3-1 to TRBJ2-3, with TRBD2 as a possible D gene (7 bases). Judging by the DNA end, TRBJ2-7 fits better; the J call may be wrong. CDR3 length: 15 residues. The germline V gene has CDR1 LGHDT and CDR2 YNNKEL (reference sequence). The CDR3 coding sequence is TGTGCCAGCAGCCAAGCGGGGGGCTTGTACAATGAGCAGTACTTC. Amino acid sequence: CASSQAGGLYNEQYF.

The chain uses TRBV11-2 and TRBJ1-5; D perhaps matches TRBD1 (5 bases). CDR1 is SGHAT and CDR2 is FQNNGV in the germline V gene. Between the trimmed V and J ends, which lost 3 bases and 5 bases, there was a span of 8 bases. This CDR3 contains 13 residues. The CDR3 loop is CASSFRGDQPQHF. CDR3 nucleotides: TGTGCCAGCAGCTTTAGGGGAGATCAGCCCCAGCATTTT.

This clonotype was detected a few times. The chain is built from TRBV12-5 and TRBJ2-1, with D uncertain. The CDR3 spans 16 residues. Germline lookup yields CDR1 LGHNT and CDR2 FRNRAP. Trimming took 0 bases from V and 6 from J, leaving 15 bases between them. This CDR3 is CASGLVGWAVPNEQFF. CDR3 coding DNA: TGTGCTAGTGGTTTGGTTGGGTGGGCGGTTCCCAATGAGCAGTTCTTC. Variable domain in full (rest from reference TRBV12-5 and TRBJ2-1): DARVTQTPRHKVTEMGQEVTMRCQPILGHNTVFWYRQTMMQGLELLAYFRNRAPLDDSGMPKDRFSAEMPDATLATLKIQPSEPRDSAVYFCASGLVGWAVPNEQFFGPGTRLTVL.

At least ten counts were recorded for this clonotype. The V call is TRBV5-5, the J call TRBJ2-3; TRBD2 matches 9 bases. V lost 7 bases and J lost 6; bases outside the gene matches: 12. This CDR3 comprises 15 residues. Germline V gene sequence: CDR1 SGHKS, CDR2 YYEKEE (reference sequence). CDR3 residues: CASRPRAGGPDTQYF. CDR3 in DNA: TGTGCCAGCCGACCGAGGGCGGGAGGGCCTGATACGCAGTATTTT. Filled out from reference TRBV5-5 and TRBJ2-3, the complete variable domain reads DAGVTQSPTHLIKTRGQQVTLRCSPISGHKSVSWYQQVLGQGPQFIFQYYEKEERGRGNFPDRFSARQFPNYSSELNVNALLLGDSALYLCASRPRAGGPDTQYFGPGTRLTVL.

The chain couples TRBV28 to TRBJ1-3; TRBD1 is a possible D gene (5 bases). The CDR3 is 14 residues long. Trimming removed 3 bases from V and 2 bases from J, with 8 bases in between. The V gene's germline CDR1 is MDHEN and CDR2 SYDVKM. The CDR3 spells CASSFRGTGNTIYF. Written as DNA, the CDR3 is TGTGCCAGCAGTTTCCGGGGGACTGGAAACACCATATATTTT.

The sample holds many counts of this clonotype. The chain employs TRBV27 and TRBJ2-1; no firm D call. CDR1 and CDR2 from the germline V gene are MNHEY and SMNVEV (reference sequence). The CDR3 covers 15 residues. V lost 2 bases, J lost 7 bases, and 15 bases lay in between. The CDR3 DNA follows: TGTGCCAGCAGTTTAGCCCCTTCCGCCGTGAATGAGCAGTTCTTC. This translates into CASSLAPSAVNEQFF.

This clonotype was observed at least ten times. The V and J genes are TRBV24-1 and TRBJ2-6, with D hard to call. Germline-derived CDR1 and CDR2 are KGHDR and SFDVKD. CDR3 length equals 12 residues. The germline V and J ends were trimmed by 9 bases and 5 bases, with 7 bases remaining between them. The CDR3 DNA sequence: TGTGCCACCGTTAGCCGGGCCAACGTCCTGACTTTC. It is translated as CATVSRANVLTF.

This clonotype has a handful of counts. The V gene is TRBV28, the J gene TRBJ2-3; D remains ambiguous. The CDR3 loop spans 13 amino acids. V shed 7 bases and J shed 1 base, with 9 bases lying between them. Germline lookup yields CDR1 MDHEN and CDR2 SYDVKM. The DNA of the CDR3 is TGTGCCAGCATGGGCGGTGGCACAGATACGCAGTATTTT. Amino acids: CASMGGGTDTQYF.

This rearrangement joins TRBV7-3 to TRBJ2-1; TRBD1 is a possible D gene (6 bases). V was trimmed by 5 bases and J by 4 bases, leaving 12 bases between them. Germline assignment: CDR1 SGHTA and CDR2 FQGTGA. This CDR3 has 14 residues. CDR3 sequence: CASSGGSGYNEQFF. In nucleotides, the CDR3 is TGTGCCAGCAGCGGGGGCTCGGGGTACAATGAGCAGTTCTTC.

The CDR3 DNA sequence: TGTGCCAGCAGTTACTTTGCGGGAGATACGCAGTATTTT. Translating gives CASSYFAGDTQYF. The V gene is TRBV6-2 or TRBV6-3, the J gene TRBJ2-3; D is possibly TRBD2 (5 bases). With 1 base removed from V and 5 bases from J, the gap between germline ends came to 7 bases. Germline CDR1 is MNHEY and CDR2 is SVGEGT. This CDR3 is 13 amino acids long.

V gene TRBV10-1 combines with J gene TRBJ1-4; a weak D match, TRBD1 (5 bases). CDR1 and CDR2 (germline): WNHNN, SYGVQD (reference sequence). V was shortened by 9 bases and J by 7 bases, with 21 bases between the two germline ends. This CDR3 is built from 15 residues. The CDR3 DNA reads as TGCGCCAGGGTGAGGGTGCGGACATTTGGTGAAAAACTGTTTTTT. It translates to CARVRVRTFGEKLFF.

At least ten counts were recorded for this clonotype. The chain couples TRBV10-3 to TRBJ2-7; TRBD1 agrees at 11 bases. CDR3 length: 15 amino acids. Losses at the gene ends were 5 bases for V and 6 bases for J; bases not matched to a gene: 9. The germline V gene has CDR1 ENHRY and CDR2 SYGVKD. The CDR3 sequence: CAISQDRGLQGEQYF. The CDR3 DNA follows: TGTGCCATCAGTCAGGACAGGGGGCTTCAGGGCGAGCAGTACTTC.

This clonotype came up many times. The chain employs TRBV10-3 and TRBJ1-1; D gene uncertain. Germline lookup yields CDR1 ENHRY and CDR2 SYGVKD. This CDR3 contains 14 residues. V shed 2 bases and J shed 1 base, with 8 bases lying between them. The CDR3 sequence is CAISERQQNTEAFF. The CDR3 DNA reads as TGTGCCATCAGTGAGAGGCAACAGAACACTGAAGCTTTCTTT.

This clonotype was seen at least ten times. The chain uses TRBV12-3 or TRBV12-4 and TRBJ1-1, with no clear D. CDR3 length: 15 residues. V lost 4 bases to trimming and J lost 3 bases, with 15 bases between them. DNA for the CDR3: TGTGCCAGCAGTTCTAGCAAGGAGGCTGACACTGAAGCTTTCTTT. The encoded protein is CASSSSKEADTEAFF.

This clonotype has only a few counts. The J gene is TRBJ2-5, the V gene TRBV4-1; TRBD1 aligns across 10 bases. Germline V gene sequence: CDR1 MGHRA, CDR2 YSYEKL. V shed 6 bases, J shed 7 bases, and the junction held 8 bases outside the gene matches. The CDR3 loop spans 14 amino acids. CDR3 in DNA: TGCGCCAGCAGACAGACAGGGGGCGCCGGGACCCAGTACTTC. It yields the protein CASRQTGGAGTQYF.

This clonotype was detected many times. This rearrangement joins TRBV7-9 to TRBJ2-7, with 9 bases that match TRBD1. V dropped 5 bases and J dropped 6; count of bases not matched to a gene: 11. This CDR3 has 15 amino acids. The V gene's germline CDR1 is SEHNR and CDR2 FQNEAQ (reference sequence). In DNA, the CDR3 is TGTGCCAGCAGCGGCTTCGGGACAGGGAACCCCGAGCAGTACTTC. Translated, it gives CASSGFGTGNPEQYF. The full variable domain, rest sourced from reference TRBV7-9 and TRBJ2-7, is DTGVSQNPRHKITKRGQNVTFRCDPISEHNRLYWYRQTLGQGPEFLTYFQNEAQLEKSRLLSDRFSAERPKGSFSTLEIQRTEQGDSAMYLCASSGFGTGNPEQYFGPGTRLTVT.

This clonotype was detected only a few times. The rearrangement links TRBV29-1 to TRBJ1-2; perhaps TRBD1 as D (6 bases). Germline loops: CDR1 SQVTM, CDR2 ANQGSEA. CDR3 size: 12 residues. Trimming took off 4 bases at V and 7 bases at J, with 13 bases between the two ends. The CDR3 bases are TGCAGCGTTGTTCTGGGGGCGGTTGGCTACACCTTC. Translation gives CSVVLGAVGYTF.